Presented here are 13 T cell receptor beta chains from one specimen sequenced in a study of response to subunit inactivated influenza vaccine. TCRdb reprocessed the RT-PCR reads with MiXCR, giving one entry per CDR3 protein. The sample lists hundreds of thousands of distinct CDR3 sequences, approximately 18% occurring once. Sequencing was performed on PBMCs from blood, taken 4 to 6 days after vaccination. These receptors came from a man aged 45-60 years who received an inactivated influenza vaccine.

The V gene is TRBV30, the J gene TRBJ1-1; maybe TRBD1 (6 bases). The CDR3 consists of 15 residues. V gave up 2 bases and J gave up 1 base, with 14 bases separating them. The germline gives CDR1 GTSNPN, CDR2 SVGIG (reference sequence). CDR3 nucleotide sequence: TGTGCCTGGAGTCCCAGGACAGTCACGAACACTGAAGCTTTCTTT. It yields the protein CAWSPRTVTNTEAFF.

This clonotype was counted between two and nine times. This chain joins TRBV2 and TRBJ1-5; 8 positions match TRBD1. The J segment lost 4 bases and the V segment lost 6 bases, leaving 5 bases of the junction unmatched. This CDR3 contains 14 residues. Germline values: CDR1 SNHLY, CDR2 FYNNEI. The CDR3 protein is CASRTDRENQPQHF. CDR3 sequence (DNA): TGTGCCAGCAGGACGGACAGGGAAAATCAGCCCCAGCATTTT.

The chain links TRBV12-3 or TRBV12-4 to TRBJ2-1, with TRBD2 matching over 13 bases. The ends lost 6 bases at V and 5 bases at J; junction bases unmatched: 10. This CDR3 is 17 amino acids long. The CDR3 DNA sequence: TGTGCCAGCAGCCGGTGGGTCGGGACTAGCGGGAACAATGAGCAGTTCTTC. Amino acid sequence: CASSRWVGTSGNNEQFF.

This clonotype was seen more than once but under ten times. J is TRBJ2-5 and V is TRBV29-1; 9 nucleotides align to TRBD1. Germline V gene lookup returns CDR1 SQVTM and CDR2 ANQGSEA. The CDR3 is made up of 15 amino acids. Trimming took 7 bases from V and 1 from J; bases not matched to a gene: 10. CDR3 sequence: CSGGSQGAIQETQYF. The CDR3 DNA is TGCAGCGGCGGTTCACAGGGGGCGATCCAAGAGACCCAGTACTTC.

This sequence joins TRBV7-6 and TRBJ2-2, with TRBD2 matching over 7 bases. V was clipped by 6 bases and J by 5 bases; unmatched bases: 9. The CDR3 has 15 residues. The germline V gene encodes CDR1 SGHVS and CDR2 FNYEAQ. CDR3 amino acids: CASRMLAEKTGELFF. CDR3 bases: TGTGCCAGCAGAATGCTAGCGGAAAAGACCGGGGAGCTGTTTTTT.

This clonotype has a count of ten or more. This chain uses TRBV20-1 with TRBJ1-5; 9 bases align to TRBD1. CDR1 is DFQATT and CDR2 is SNEGSKA in the germline V gene (reference sequence). The J segment lost 4 bases and the V segment lost 3 bases, leaving 7 bases of the junction unmatched. This CDR3 contains 15 residues. The DNA of the CDR3 is TGCAGTGCTAGTACAGGGGGCAACCCAAATCAGCCCCAGCATTTT. It yields the protein CSASTGGNPNQPQHF.

The rearrangement joins TRBV9 to TRBJ1-1; D remains unclear. V was trimmed by 4 bases and J by 5 bases, leaving 15 bases between them. This CDR3 has 14 residues. Germline V lookup: CDR1 SGDLS, CDR2 YYNGEE. The CDR3: CASSTYPGQTEAFF. CDR3 sequence (DNA): TGTGCCAGCAGCACGTACCCGGGTCAGACTGAAGCTTTCTTT.

This clonotype was counted only a few times. The gene calls are TRBV29-1 and TRBJ2-7; 8 nucleotides align to TRBD2. The CDR3 runs to 13 residues. Germline assignment: CDR1 SQVTM and CDR2 ANQGSEA. After removal of 5 bases from V and 0 bases from J, the junction contained 3 bases not matched to a gene. The CDR3 DNA follows: TGCAGCGTTTTAGCGGGGCCCTCCTACGAGCAGTACTTC. It is translated as CSVLAGPSYEQYF.

The chain couples TRBV12-3 or TRBV12-4 to TRBJ1-1; TRBD1 agrees at 7 bases. The CDR3 contains 14 residues. Trimming took 4 bases from V and 1 from J; bases not matched to a gene: 3. The CDR3 is CASSYRDRNTEAFF. For the CDR3, the DNA is TGTGCCAGCAGTTACCGGGACAGGAACACTGAAGCTTTCTTT.

For this clonotype: One end of the junction does not line up with germline, which may come from a read error. This sequence joins TRBV6-2 or TRBV6-3 and TRBJ2-1, with unresolved D. Looked up from germline, CDR1 is MNHEY and CDR2 is SVGEGT. The CDR3 length is 14 residues. CDR3 in amino acids: CATSPTTPYNEQFF. Here the CDR3 DNA reads TGTGCCACCAGTCCCACCACCCCTTACAATGAGCAGTTCTTC.

This clonotype was seen a handful of times. V and J are TRBV12-3 or TRBV12-4 and TRBJ2-4, with D perhaps matching TRBD1 (6 bases). Trimming shortened V by 6 bases and J by 0 bases, and 9 bases separated the two germline ends. The CDR3 contains 14 residues. The CDR3: CASRRTAAKNIQYF. The CDR3 coding sequence is TGTGCCAGCAGGCGGACAGCAGCCAAAAACATTCAGTACTTC.

This chain uses TRBV7-8 with TRBJ2-2; 7 bases match TRBD1. Germline CDR1 and CDR2: SGHVS and FQNEAQ. The V segment lost 7 bases and the J segment 0 bases; nucleotides outside the gene matches: 8. The CDR3 is made up of 16 amino acids. CDR3 in amino acids: CASTGQDSANTGELFF. The CDR3 DNA sequence: TGTGCCAGCACCGGACAGGACTCTGCGAACACCGGGGAGCTGTTTTTT. Together with reference TRBV7-8 and TRBJ2-2, the CDR3 gives the full variable domain: GAGVSQSPRYKVAKRGQDVALRCDPISGHVSLFWYQQALGQGPEFLTYFQNEAQLDKSGLPSDRFFAERPEGSVSTLKIQRTQQEDSAVYLCASTGQDSANTGELFFGEGSRLTVL.

In its sample, this clonotype was seen a few times. This chain uses TRBV4-1 with TRBJ2-2; either TRBD1 or TRBD2 may supply D (5 bases each). Trimming left V 4 bases short and J 4 bases short, with 16 bases between. Per the germline V gene, CDR1 is MGHRA and CDR2 is YSYEKL. This CDR3 has 16 amino acids. This CDR3 reads CASSRSPGTLTGELFF. The CDR3 bases are TGCGCCAGCAGCCGGTCGCCCGGGACCCTCACCGGGGAGCTGTTTTTT.